This record concerns one T cell receptor (beta chain) sequence. CDR3 length: 15 residues. Germline loops: CDR1 KGHSH, CDR2 LQKENI. V gave up 1 base and J gave up 3 bases, with 9 bases separating them. This record belongs to a study of tumor-infiltrating lymphocytes in localized non-small cell lung cancer. Profiling relied on immunoSEQ multiplex PCR, and the TCRdb table lists in-frame clones only, not all of them. The data contain 9,500 to 15,000 clones, 60% to 85% of them singletons. Sequencing used lung tumor tissue. The chain couples TRBV18 to TRBJ2-2, with D perhaps TRBD2 (6 bases). This clonotype was sampled from a human donor with non-small cell lung cancer. The CDR3 reads CASSPRRADTGELFF. CDR3 DNA: TGTGCCAGCTCACCACGGAGGGCGGACACCGGGGAGCTGTTTTTT.